A single sample gave rise to the 18 T cell receptor beta chains below, sequenced in a study of cytomegalovirus exposure and HLA in healthy donors. Profiling relied on immunoSEQ multiplex PCR, and the TCRdb table lists in-frame clones only, not all of them. The table lists roughly 82,000 clones, roughly 93% of them singletons. The sequenced material came from PBMCs. The receptors here all came from a man aged 18 to 30 in good health and CMV-seronegative.

The rearrangement links TRBV7-2 to TRBJ1-5; D ambiguous. V was trimmed by 3 bases and J by 6 bases, leaving 9 bases between them. The CDR3 has 13 amino acids. CDR1 is SGHTA and CDR2 is FQGNSA in the germline V gene. CDR3 sequence reads: CASSFGGGQPQHF. The CDR3 nucleotides are TGTGCCAGCAGCTTCGGCGGCGGTCAGCCCCAGCATTTT.

The chain is built from TRBV7-6 and TRBJ2-2; 8 nucleotides line up with TRBD1. V was clipped by 5 bases and J by 8 bases; unmatched bases: 13. This CDR3 is 16 amino acids long. Germline V CDR1 and CDR2: SGHVS, FNYEAQ. Here the CDR3 reads CASSQTGDPGTGELFF. The CDR3 DNA is TGTGCCAGCAGCCAGACAGGGGACCCCGGAACGGGGGAGCTGTTTTTT.

J is TRBJ2-3 and V is TRBV6-5; 9 bases align to TRBD1. Per the germline V gene, CDR1 is MNHEY and CDR2 is SVGAGI. The J segment lost 8 bases and the V segment lost 4 bases, leaving 7 bases of the junction unmatched. CDR3 length: 14 amino acids. The CDR3 protein is CASSFRDREGTQYF. The CDR3 coding sequence is TGTGCCAGCAGTTTCCGGGACAGGGAGGGTACGCAGTATTTT.

The chain recombines TRBV10-3 with TRBJ1-5, with D possibly TRBD1 on 5 matching bases. The CDR3 consists of 18 residues. Germline CDR1 and CDR2: ENHRY and SYGVKD. V was shortened by 5 bases and J by 6 bases, with 26 bases between the two germline ends. Here the CDR3 reads CAISQYGGTVQGPQPQHF. The CDR3 DNA reads TGTGCCATCAGTCAGTATGGGGGGACTGTCCAGGGACCTCAGCCCCAGCATTTT.

This rearrangement joins TRBV12-5 to TRBJ2-1, with 11 nucleotides matching TRBD2. Trimming took 4 bases from V and 2 from J; bases not matched to a gene: 4. Germline V lookup: CDR1 LGHNT, CDR2 FRNRAP. The CDR3 has 16 residues. CDR3 protein: CASGSGTSGAYNEQFF. CDR3 coding DNA: TGTGCTAGTGGTTCGGGGACTAGCGGTGCCTACAATGAGCAGTTCTTC.

V is TRBV4-2 and J is TRBJ1-4, with 8 bases that match TRBD1. The germline V gene encodes CDR1 LGHNA and CDR2 YNFKEQ. V lost 4 bases, J lost 7 bases, and 5 bases stayed unmatched. The CDR3 has 14 amino acids. CDR3 sequence (DNA): TGTGCCAGCAGCCTGGGCAGGGGGCTTGAAAAACTGTTTTTT. It yields the protein CASSLGRGLEKLFF.

The rearrangement joins TRBV9 to TRBJ1-2; D unclear. This CDR3 region has 14 residues. V was shortened by 0 bases and J by 1 base, with 7 bases between the two germline ends. CDR1 SGDLS and CDR2 YYNGEE come from the germline V gene. The CDR3 nucleotides are TGTGCCAGCAGCGTAGGCGAGAGTAACTATGGCTACACCTTC. This encodes CASSVGESNYGYTF.

The chain carries TRBV5-1 and TRBJ2-7, with 7 positions matching TRBD1. V lost 4 bases to trimming and J lost 0 bases; unmatched junction nucleotides: 7. Germline-derived CDR1 and CDR2 are SGHRS and YFSETQ. CDR3 size: 15 residues. In nucleotides, the CDR3 is TGCGCCAGCAGCCCTGGGACAGTCAGCTCCTACGAGCAGTACTTC. Protein: CASSPGTVSSYEQYF.

The chain combines TRBV4-3 with TRBJ1-4, with TRBD1 matching over 7 bases. The V gene end was trimmed by 4 bases and the J gene end by 7 bases; junction bases not matched to a gene: 9. Germline CDR1 reads LGHNA; CDR2 reads YSLEER. The CDR3 is made up of 15 amino acids. The DNA for the CDR3 is TGCGCCAGCAGCCCCCCTGGGCCAGGGGGTGAAAAACTGTTTTTT. It codes for CASSPPGPGGEKLFF.

V and J are TRBV11-3 and TRBJ2-7, with D perhaps matching TRBD2 (6 bases). CDR3 length: 14 residues. Germline V gene lookup returns CDR1 SGHNT and CDR2 YENEEA. V lost 6 bases, J lost 6 bases, and 18 bases lay in between. In nucleotides, the CDR3 is TGTGCCAGCAGTTTGGGGGGATCTCCTACCGAGCAGTACTTC. Amino acids: CASSLGGSPTEQYF.

The chain carries TRBV5-1 and TRBJ1-2, with 7 bases matching TRBD1. From germline, CDR1 is SGHRS and CDR2 YFSETQ. The CDR3 runs to 14 residues. With V trimmed by 4 bases and J by 6 bases, 9 bases remained unmatched. The CDR3 DNA follows: TGCGCCAGCAGCAGAACAGGGGCCTGGGATGGCTACACCTTC. Translation gives CASSRTGAWDGYTF.

This clone came up a few times. The V gene is TRBV25-1, the J gene TRBJ1-2; D not resolved. With 7 bases removed from V and 4 bases from J, the gap between germline ends came to 10 bases. Germline-derived CDR1 and CDR2 are MGHDK and SYGVNS. This CDR3 spans 12 amino acids. CDR3 DNA sequence: TGTGCCAGCAATGGGCATTTCTATGGCTACACCTTC. This translates into CASNGHFYGYTF.

The chain uses TRBV9 and TRBJ2-7; a weak D match, TRBD2 (5 bases). The CDR3 is 15 residues long. Trimming removed 0 bases from V and 2 bases from J, with 12 bases in between. The V gene's germline CDR1 is SGDLS and CDR2 YYNGEE. The CDR3 coding sequence is TGTGCCAGCAGCGTAGTGGCGGGTTCCGCCTACGAGCAGTACTTC. Translating it yields CASSVVAGSAYEQYF.

This chain connects TRBV5-5 to TRBJ1-1, with TRBD1 identical over 8 bases. V lost 1 base, J lost 11 bases, and 19 bases stayed unmatched. The CDR3 totals 17 residues. Per the germline V gene, CDR1 is SGHKS and CDR2 is YYEKEE (reference sequence). Written as DNA, the CDR3 is TGTGCCAGCAGCTTGTTTTCAGGGGGCGGTGGTAGGTTTGTTGCTTTCTTT. Translation: CASSLFSGGGGRFVAFF.

The rearrangement uses TRBV5-4 and TRBJ2-2; TRBD2 matches at 8 bases. Germline CDR1 is SGHNT and CDR2 is YYREEE (reference sequence). This CDR3 region has 16 residues. Unmatched junction bases numbered 6, after V lost 4 bases and J lost 1 base. The DNA of the CDR3 is TGTGCCAGCAGCATTCAACTAGCGGTGAACACCGGGGAGCTGTTTTTT. It encodes CASSIQLAVNTGELFF.

The gene calls are TRBV5-6 and TRBJ1-2, with D unresolved. CDR1 and CDR2 from the germline V gene are SGHDT and YYEEEE. The CDR3 spans 13 residues. Trimming pared 0 bases from V and 3 bases from J, leaving 6 bases between. The CDR3 sequence: CASSLVAYYGYTF. CDR3 coding DNA: TGTGCCAGCAGCTTGGTGGCCTACTATGGCTACACCTTC.

V gene TRBV9 combines with J gene TRBJ2-2, with D perhaps TRBD2 (6 bases). Trimming left V 1 base short and J 5 bases short, with 15 bases between. This CDR3 region has 16 residues. The germline CDR1 and CDR2 sequences are SGDLS and YYNGEE. The CDR3 here is CASSVRVAGGTGELFF. The CDR3 coding sequence is TGTGCCAGCAGCGTAAGGGTGGCAGGAGGGACCGGGGAGCTGTTTTTT.

The chain is built from TRBV6-5 and TRBJ2-2; TRBD1 agrees at 9 bases. Germline assignment: CDR1 MNHEY and CDR2 SVGAGI. V shed 4 bases, J shed 1 base, and the junction held 4 bases outside the gene matches. The CDR3 runs 16 residues. The CDR3 bases are TGTGCCAGCAGTTCCGACAGGGGGATGAACACCGGGGAGCTGTTTTTT. Protein sequence: CASSSDRGMNTGELFF.